The rows below give T cell receptor beta chains drawn from one sample of a study of early T cells in non-severe SARS-CoV-2 infection. MiXCR, applied by TCRdb to the 5' RACE reads, yields one record per CDR3 protein. The sample records about 94,000 distinct CDR3 sequences, over 10% being singletons. What was sequenced was whole blood. These receptors were taken from an adult who was a healthcare worker with PCR-confirmed SARS-CoV-2 infection or an uninfected control (not recorded which). The CDR3 runs from the conserved cysteine through the conserved F or W. The D gene is left open where the match is weak. Size is omitted from some rows. Given values are once, few, many or a class for expanded clones.

d_call	v_call	j_call	clone_size	cdr3_nt	cdr3_aa
NA	TRBV20-1	TRBJ1-4	few	TGCAGTGCTAGAGATACAGGGAGGGAAAAACTGTTTTTT	CSARDTGREKLFF
TRBD1	TRBV28	TRBJ1-1	NA	TGTGCCAGCAGTTTATATCCCCCAGCGGGACAGATTATGATGAACACTGAAGCTTTCTTT	CASSLYPPAGQIMMNTEAFF
TRBD2	TRBV28	TRBJ2-1	many	TGTGCCAGCAGCAGCCTCTTCGCGGGGGGGTTCAATGAGCAGTTCTTC	CASSSLFAGGFNEQFF
NA	TRBV7-9	TRBJ2-5	many	TGTGCCAGCAGCAAGGGCTATTTGGGAGAGACCCAGTACTTC	CASSKGYLGETQYF
NA	TRBV20-1	TRBJ2-2	many	TGCAGTGCCTCCGGGCGGGGCACCGGGGAGCTGTTTTTT	CSASGRGTGELFF
NA	TRBV27	TRBJ2-2	NA	TGTGCCAGCAGTCCTAAGTGGGAGACCGGGGAGCTGTTTTTT	CASSPKWETGELFF
TRBD2	TRBV28	TRBJ2-3	many	TGTGCCAGCAGTTCCGCCCGAGCGGGGTACACAGATACGCAGTATTTT	CASSSARAGYTDTQYF
NA	TRBV20-1	TRBJ2-1	few	TGCAGTGCTAGTTGGCAAGGGAATGAGCAGTTCTTC	CSASWQGNEQFF
TRBD2	TRBV7-2	TRBJ2-5	NA	TGTGCCAGCAGCTTAGGACTAGCTCAAGAGACCCAGTACTTC	CASSLGLAQETQYF
TRBD2	TRBV7-6	TRBJ2-1	NA	TGTGCCAGCAGCTTAGGACTAGCGGGGGGGCTGTTCTTC	CASSLGLAGGLFF
TRBD1	TRBV6-6	TRBJ1-2	many	TGTGCCAGCAGTTACGGGACAGAAGCTAACTATGGCTACACCTTC	CASSYGTEANYGYTF
TRBD1	TRBV6-6	TRBJ1-5	many	TGTGCCAGCAGAGGGACAGAACTAAGCAATCAGCCCCAGCATTTT	CASRGTELSNQPQHF
TRBD1	TRBV3-1	TRBJ2-5	few	TGTGCCAGCAGCCAAGCGGGAACAGGGGGCAAGACCCAGTACTTC	CASSQAGTGGKTQYF
TRBD2	TRBV18	TRBJ2-1	many	TGTGCCAGCTCCCCGACGGGGCAGCGGGGGGACAATGAGCAGTTCTTC	CASSPTGQRGDNEQFF
TRBD1	TRBV7-2	TRBJ2-4	many	TGTGCCAGCAGCTTAAAGTTGGGACAGGGGGGTCTAGCCAAAAACATTCAGTACTTC	CASSLKLGQGGLAKNIQYF
TRBD2	TRBV28	TRBJ2-3	few	TGTGCCAGCAGGCTAGGAGCGGGGGGGGCTGGAGATACGCAGTATTTT	CASRLGAGGAGDTQYF
TRBD1	TRBV12-3/TRBV12-4	TRBJ1-5	many	TGTGCCAGCAGCTTCAGACAGGGACCCAATCAGCCCCAGCATTTT	CASSFRQGPNQPQHF
NA	TRBV5-1	TRBJ1-1	many	TGCGCCAGCAGCTGGATACCGGAGGGACACACTGAAGCTTTCTTT	CASSWIPEGHTEAFF
NA	TRBV6-1	TRBJ1-1	NA	TGTGCCAGCAGTGATTCACTCGGGACACCCTTTGAAGCTTTCTTT	CASSDSLGTPFEAFF
TRBD1	TRBV14	TRBJ2-2	few	TGTGCCAGCAGTATAGGACAGGGGAACACCGGGGAGCTGTTTTTT	CASSIGQGNTGELFF
NA	TRBV6-5	TRBJ1-1	NA	TGTGCCAGCAGTTACAGGGGGACTCAGCGGGGCACTGAAGCTTTCTTT	CASSYRGTQRGTEAFF
TRBD2	TRBV28	TRBJ2-5	few	TGTGCCAGCAGAACGATGTTAGCGGGGCGCTTCCAAGAGACCCAGTACTTC	CASRTMLAGRFQETQYF
TRBD1	TRBV4-1	TRBJ2-1	many	TGCGCCAGCAGCCAAGTGCTCGGGACAGAGATCTACAATGAGCAGTTCTTC	CASSQVLGTEIYNEQFF
NA	TRBV14	TRBJ2-7	few	TGTGCCAGCAGCCCCGCGCGGGGAGTTAGTTACGAGCAGTACTTC	CASSPARGVSYEQYF
TRBD1	TRBV5-5	TRBJ2-2	few	TGTGCCAGCAGCGGAAGGACAGGGGCCACCGGGGAGCTGTTTTTT	CASSGRTGATGELFF
NA	TRBV4-2	TRBJ1-1	once	TGTGCCAGCAGCCAAGATTGGGGGACTGAAGCTTTCTTT	CASSQDWGTEAFF
NA	TRBV27	TRBJ1-4	few	TGTGCCAGCAGCCCCCGGGGGTCTGAAAAACTGTTTTTT	CASSPRGSEKLFF
NA	TRBV7-2	TRBJ1-1	few	TGTGCCAGCAGCTTAGAGGGCGGAACAGGACTAGAAGCTTTCTTT	CASSLEGGTGLEAFF
NA	TRBV18	TRBJ2-1	few	TGTGCCAGCTCACCACTAGGACAGGAGCAGTTCTTC	CASSPLGQEQFF
NA	TRBV20-1	TRBJ2-4	few	TGCAGTGCCCCCTCTCATCCCCTAGCCAAAAACATTCAGTACTTC	CSAPSHPLAKNIQYF
TRBD1	TRBV2	TRBJ1-1	few	TGTGCCAGCAGCGCAGGGGGGCCTGAAGCTTTCTTT	CASSAGGPEAFF
TRBD1	TRBV12-3/TRBV12-4	TRBJ1-1	few	TGTGCCAGCAGGCTACAGGGGTTCGGCACTGAAGCTTTCTTT	CASRLQGFGTEAFF
TRBD1	TRBV6-5	TRBJ1-2	many	TGTGCCAGCAGGCGTCCCGGGACAGGGGCAAGGGACTATGGCTACACCTTC	CASRRPGTGARDYGYTF
NA	TRBV29-1	TRBJ2-5	NA	TGCAGCGTTGTTTCCAGCGGACAAGAGACCCAGTACTTC	CSVVSSGQETQYF
NA	TRBV9	TRBJ2-7	NA	TGTGCCAGCAGCGTGGGTCCTGGATACGAGCAGTACTTC	CASSVGPGYEQYF
NA	TRBV7-9	TRBJ2-7	NA	TGTGCCAGCAGCTTAGAGTTGGGGGAGCAGTACTTC	CASSLELGEQYF
NA	TRBV7-2	TRBJ2-1	few	TGTGCCAGCAGTCCCTACTTGGCCAATGAGCAGTTCTTC	CASSPYLANEQFF
TRBD1	TRBV10-3	TRBJ2-2	NA	TGTGCCATCAGTGAGACCGGACAGGGTATGCTGTTTTTT	CAISETGQGMLFF
NA	TRBV11-2	TRBJ1-4	many	TGTGCCAGCAGCCAAGGAGAGAGGAGTGAAAAACTGTTTTTT	CASSQGERSEKLFF